These 28 T cell receptor beta chains were sequenced from one sample in a study of technical replicates of blood from a few donors. Here immunoSEQ multiplex PCR was the method, and the copy in TCRdb shows in-frame clones only, minus some. The table lists some 68,000 clones, around 95% of them singletons, with about 0.25% in the top ten. Sequencing was done on a sample of T cells isolated from PBMCs. The receptors derive from a human donor in good health.

The V and J genes are TRBV4-1 and TRBJ1-1; D not certain. The CDR3 length is 14 residues. Trimming left V 0 bases short and J 10 bases short, with 15 bases between. CDR1 is MGHRA, CDR2 YSYEKL, per germline. CDR3 residues: CASSQESQTVGAFF. CDR3 sequence (DNA): TGCGCCAGCAGCCAAGAGAGCCAGACTGTTGGAGCTTTCTTT.

The chain carries TRBV2 and TRBJ2-1; tentatively, D is TRBD2 (5 bases). This CDR3 has 15 amino acids. V gave up 3 bases and J gave up 0 bases, with 9 bases separating them. In germline, CDR1 is SNHLY, CDR2 FYNNEI. CDR3 region: CASSDLANSYNEQFF. The DNA of the CDR3 is TGTGCCAGCAGTGATTTAGCGAACTCCTACAATGAGCAGTTCTTC.

The J gene is TRBJ1-2, the V gene TRBV5-1; TRBD1 matches 9 bases. Unmatched junction bases numbered 5, after V lost 3 bases and J lost 2 bases. Germline assignment: CDR1 SGHRS and CDR2 YFSETQ. CDR3 length: 15 amino acids. CDR3 sequence reads: CASSWGQGANYGYTF. DNA of the CDR3: TGCGCCAGCAGCTGGGGACAGGGTGCGAACTATGGCTACACCTTC.

This chain uses TRBV7-9 with TRBJ2-3, with D tentatively TRBD2 (6 bases). Trimming removed 5 bases at V and 2 bases at J, with 14 bases between. Looked up from germline, CDR1 is SEHNR and CDR2 is FQNEAQ (reference sequence). The CDR3 is 15 amino acids. The CDR3 here is CASSEDRDSTDTQYF. The CDR3 DNA sequence: TGTGCCAGCAGCGAGGACCGGGACTCCACAGATACGCAGTATTTT. Combining the CDR3 with reference TRBV7-9 and TRBJ2-3 gives the whole variable domain DTGVSQNPRHKITKRGQNVTFRCDPISEHNRLYWYRQTLGQGPEFLTYFQNEAQLEKSRLLSDRFSAERPKGSFSTLEIQRTEQGDSAMYLCASSEDRDSTDTQYFGPGTRLTVL.

The chain combines TRBV30 with TRBJ1-1, with D possibly TRBD1 on 5 matching bases. CDR1 is GTSNPN and CDR2 is SVGIG in the germline V gene (reference sequence). The V end was cut by 5 bases, the J end by 5 bases, with 9 bases between. The CDR3 spans 11 residues. CDR3 DNA: TGTGCCTGGGACGACAGAACTGAAGCTTTCTTT. Encoded protein: CAWDDRTEAFF.

The V call is TRBV4-1, the J call TRBJ2-3; D call uncertain. V gave up 1 base and J gave up 4 bases, with 15 bases separating them. This CDR3 spans 16 amino acids. The germline V gene encodes CDR1 MGHRA and CDR2 YSYEKL. The CDR3 region has the DNA TGCGCCAGCAGCCAAGGGAGTTTATGGAGTGCAGATACGCAGTATTTT. The encoded protein is CASSQGSLWSADTQYF.

CDR3 loop: CASSYSQANYGYTF. For the CDR3, the DNA is TGTGCCAGCAGTTACTCACAGGCTAACTATGGCTACACCTTC. The chain combines TRBV6-5 with TRBJ1-2; D perhaps matches TRBD1 (5 bases). The CDR3 is 14 amino acids. CDR1 and CDR2 from the germline V gene are MNHEY and SVGAGI. Trimming left V 0 bases short and J 0 bases short, with 5 bases between.

This chain connects TRBV7-9 to TRBJ2-5; D is perhaps TRBD1 (6 bases). CDR1 SEHNR and CDR2 FQNEAQ come from the germline V gene (reference sequence). CDR3 length: 15 amino acids. V was pared by 5 bases and J by 1 base, with 14 bases between. The chain's CDR3 is CASSRLRDIQETQYF. The CDR3 region has the DNA TGTGCCAGCAGCCGGCTACGGGACATCCAAGAGACCCAGTACTTC.

This sequence joins TRBV13 and TRBJ1-2; 7 bases fit TRBD1. Trimming cost V 5 bases and J 5 bases; bases outside gene matches: 8. The CDR3 loop spans 14 amino acids. Germline loops: CDR1 PRHDT, CDR2 FYEKMQ (reference sequence). The CDR3 coding sequence is TGTGCCAGCAGCGCCCGGACAGGCCCTTATGGCTACACCTTC. This gives the protein CASSARTGPYGYTF.

V usage is TRBV5-1 and J usage is TRBJ2-6; TRBD1 aligns across 8 bases. V dropped 2 bases and J dropped 0; count of bases not matched to a gene: 1. This CDR3 has 16 residues. In germline, CDR1 is SGHRS, CDR2 YFSETQ. The CDR3 region is CASSFGQGSGANVLTF. As DNA, the CDR3 is TGCGCCAGCAGCTTCGGACAGGGCTCTGGGGCCAACGTCCTGACTTTC. The full variable domain, in which reference TRBV5-1 and TRBJ2-6 provide the parts outside the CDR3, is KAGVTQTPRYLIKTRGQQVTLSCSPISGHRSVSWYQQTPGQGLQFLFEYFSETQRNKGNFPGRFSGRQFSNSRSEMNVSTLELGDSALYLCASSFGQGSGANVLTFGAGSRLTVL.

The genes are TRBV21-1 and TRBJ2-7; the table assigns TRBD1, which was not confirmed against the DNA. TRBV21-1 corresponds to a pseudogene. This CDR3 is built from 15 residues. CDR3 in DNA: TGTGCCAGCAGCAAATGGCCCCGACCTAAAGGGGTGCAGTACTTC. Residues: CASSKWPRPKGVQYF.

J is TRBJ1-1 and V is TRBV7-2; TRBD1 aligns across 8 bases. Germline assignment: CDR1 SGHTA and CDR2 FQGNSA. The CDR3 runs to 15 residues. J was trimmed by 3 bases and V by 2 bases; bases with no gene match: 5. The CDR3 DNA reads as TGTGCCAGCAGCTTATTCCCGACAGGGGACACTGAAGCTTTCTTT. Its protein product is CASSLFPTGDTEAFF.

The chain couples TRBV18 to TRBJ1-5; 7 nucleotides match TRBD1. The CDR3 consists of 11 residues. Germline V CDR1 and CDR2: KGHSH, LQKENI. Germline trimming cut 5 bases from V and 12 bases from J; bases unmatched to any gene: 4. CDR3 sequence reads: CASSSQGDQHF. CDR3 DNA sequence: TGTGCCAGCTCATCCCAGGGGGACCAGCATTTT.

The chain employs TRBV2 and TRBJ2-5; TRBD1 matches at 7 bases. The germline V gene has CDR1 SNHLY and CDR2 FYNNEI. The CDR3 contains 14 residues. V gave up 8 bases and J gave up 0 bases; unmatched junction bases: 6. CDR3 in amino acids: CASLGDRHQETQYF. CDR3 coding DNA: TGTGCCAGCCTAGGGGACAGACACCAAGAGACCCAGTACTTC.

V and J are TRBV7-9 and TRBJ1-3; D is ambiguous. This CDR3 region has 16 residues. In germline, CDR1 is SEHNR, CDR2 FQNEAQ (reference sequence). V was clipped by 1 base and J by 4 bases, with 14 bases between them. The DNA for the CDR3 is TGTGCCAGCAGCTTAGGAGCAGGCATGTACGGAAACACCATATATTTT. Translating it yields CASSLGAGMYGNTIYF.

The chain is built from TRBV15 and TRBJ2-5; possibly TRBD2 for D (6 bases). Per the germline V gene, CDR1 is LNHNV and CDR2 is YYDKDF (reference sequence). Trimming took 1 base from V and 4 from J, leaving 7 bases between them. CDR3 length: 13 residues. DNA of the CDR3: TGTGCCACCAGCAGAGTGGGAGGAGAGACCCAGTACTTC. Its translation is CATSRVGGETQYF.

This sequence joins TRBV6-1 and TRBJ2-5; 10 bases are a match to TRBD1. The CDR3 spans 14 residues. The germline V gene has CDR1 MNHNS and CDR2 SASEGT. J gave up 4 bases and V 4 bases, and 3 bases lay outside the gene matches. Written as DNA, the CDR3 is TGTGCCAGCAGTGGGGGGACAGGGGTAGAGACCCAGTACTTC. It yields the protein CASSGGTGVETQYF.

This clone has more than one count but fewer than ten. The chain uses TRBV7-9 and TRBJ1-1; D gene unclear. CDR1 is SEHNR and CDR2 is FQNEAQ in the germline V gene (reference sequence). CDR3 length equals 12 residues. The V end was cut by 1 base, the J end by 11 bases, with 11 bases between. CDR3 DNA: TGTGCCAGCAGCTTAGAACGGGGTGAGGCTTTCTTT. Its translation is CASSLERGEAFF.

The chain combines TRBV6-5 with TRBJ1-1; 9 bases agree with TRBD1. Looked up from germline, CDR1 is MNHEY and CDR2 is SVGAGI. Trimming cost V 5 bases and J 5 bases; bases outside gene matches: 3. The CDR3 length is 13 residues. The CDR3 DNA follows: TGTGCCAGCAGTCGACAGGGGGTGACTGAAGCTTTCTTT. This gives the protein CASSRQGVTEAFF.

The chain joins TRBV6-5 to TRBJ1-2, with D possibly TRBD1 on 6 matching bases. V was cut by 7 bases and J by 7 bases, with 22 bases left in between. Germline CDR1 is MNHEY and CDR2 is SVGAGI. This CDR3 spans 15 amino acids. CDR3 protein: CASKLEVRGISGYTF. The CDR3, as DNA: TGTGCCAGCAAGTTAGAGGTTAGGGGGATCTCTGGCTACACCTTC.

CDR3 amino acids: CASSSVRTGGSGANVLTF. The CDR3 DNA sequence: TGTGCCAGCAGTTCTGTGCGGACAGGGGGCTCTGGGGCCAACGTCCTGACTTTC. V gene TRBV27 combines with J gene TRBJ2-6; 10 bases map to TRBD1. Germline V gene lookup returns CDR1 MNHEY and CDR2 SMNVEV (reference sequence). This CDR3 spans 18 amino acids. V gave up 4 bases and J gave up 0 bases; unmatched junction bases: 6. The full variable domain, its missing parts supplied by reference TRBV27 and TRBJ2-6, is EAQVTQNPRYLITVTGKKLTVTCSQNMNHEYMSWYRQDPGLGLRQIYYSMNVEVTDKGDVPEGYKVSRKEKRNFPLILESPSPNQTSLYFCASSSVRTGGSGANVLTFGAGSRLTVL.

The chain has TRBV7-2 and TRBJ1-2, with D possibly matching TRBD1 (5 bases). With 7 bases removed from V and 4 bases from J, the gap between germline ends came to 16 bases. In germline, CDR1 is SGHTA, CDR2 FQGNSA. The CDR3 runs to 14 residues. As DNA, the CDR3 is TGTGCCAGCACCGTATCGACAGCTTCCTATGGCTACACCTTC. Translation: CASTVSTASYGYTF.

This clone is a singleton in its sample. The gene calls are TRBV6-1 and TRBJ1-1; a weak D match, TRBD1 (5 bases). The germline V and J ends were trimmed by 4 bases and 6 bases, with 18 bases remaining between them. The CDR3 is 15 amino acids. CDR1 and CDR2 from the germline V gene are MNHNS and SASEGT. The CDR3 spells CASSGTGGIWSEAFF. As DNA, the CDR3 is TGTGCCAGCAGTGGTACCGGGGGGATCTGGTCTGAAGCTTTCTTT.

This rearrangement joins TRBV28 to TRBJ1-5; weak D call: TRBD1 (6 bases). The V end lost 11 bases, the J end lost 2 bases, and 10 bases lay between the germline ends. Germline V gives CDR1 MDHEN, CDR2 SYDVKM. This CDR3 has 12 residues. The CDR3 sequence is CAGRQGNQPQHF. CDR3 nucleotide sequence: TGTGCCGGCCGACAGGGCAATCAGCCCCAGCATTTT.

Only one count was recorded for this clone. The V call is TRBV27, the J call TRBJ2-5; 9 bases align to TRBD1. The length of the CDR3 is 14 residues. Trimming removed 5 bases from V and 5 bases from J; junction bases left unmatched: 6. Germline V gene data show CDR1 as MNHEY and CDR2 as SMNVEV (reference sequence). This CDR3 is CASSKQGARETQYF. In nucleotides, the CDR3 is TGTGCCAGCAGTAAACAGGGGGCAAGGGAGACCCAGTACTTC.

The V gene is TRBV28, the J gene TRBJ1-2; TRBD1 agrees at 7 bases. Germline assignment: CDR1 MDHEN and CDR2 SYDVKM. CDR3 length: 13 amino acids. V gave up 5 bases and J gave up 8 bases; unmatched junction bases: 8. The CDR3 sequence: CASSRQGSSGYTF. The DNA for the CDR3 is TGTGCCAGCAGTCGACAGGGTAGTTCCGGCTACACCTTC.

V usage is TRBV10-3 and J usage is TRBJ2-7; 9 bases align to TRBD2. With 9 bases clipped from V and 2 bases from J, the junction kept 5 bases outside the gene matches. CDR3 size: 13 residues. Looked up from germline, CDR1 is ENHRY and CDR2 is SYGVKD. CDR3: CAIRAGGTYEQYF. For the CDR3, the DNA is TGTGCCATTCGAGCGGGGGGTACCTACGAGCAGTACTTC.

CDR3 DNA sequence: TGTGCCAGCAGCCAAGTAGGGACAGGGGGCGGGGACACTGAAGCTTTCTTT. Translated, it gives CASSQVGTGGGDTEAFF. V gene TRBV4-2 combines with J gene TRBJ1-1; 12 positions agree with TRBD1. The CDR3 contains 17 residues. J gave up 3 bases and V 1 base, and 6 bases lay outside the gene matches. The V gene's germline CDR1 is LGHNA and CDR2 YNFKEQ.